A selection of T cell receptor beta chains follows, all from one sample in a study of neurological immune-mediated disorders. Each CDR3 protein gets one entry after TCRdb re-called the 5' RACE reads with MiXCR. Here the sample spans fewer than 75,000 distinct CDR3 sequences, 4.5% to 5.5% being singletons. The sample comprised PBMCs. These receptors originate from a man aged 30 to 45 with multiple sclerosis. CDR3s include the opening cysteine and the closing phenylalanine or tryptophan. Fields, in order: clone size, D gene, V gene, J gene, CDR3 protein, CDR3 DNA. A D gene is named only where the DNA matches it firmly. Only some rows state a clone size, as once, few, many or a class for expanded clones.

>few|.|TRBV4-1|TRBJ1-3
CASSQDSTKNRPNSGKTIYF
TGCGCCAGCAGCCAAGATAGTACGAAGAACAGGCCGAACTCTGGAAAAACCATATATTTT
>.|TRBD2|TRBV7-9|TRBJ2-1
CASSLGGGGAYNEQFF
TGTGCCAGCAGCTTAGGCGGCGGGGGGGCGTACAATGAGCAGTTCTTC
>many|.|TRBV6-1|TRBJ1-1
CASSVNPEAKAFF
TGTGCCAGCAGTGTCAACCCGGAGGCAAAAGCTTTCTTT
>many|.|TRBV29-1|TRBJ1-1
CSVPEARRQGRRF
TGCAGCGTCCCCGAAGCGAGGAGGCAGGGACGCCGCTTT
>many|TRBD1|TRBV10-3|TRBJ2-5
CAITAGGLETQYF
TGTGCCATCACAGCAGGGGGTCTAGAGACCCAGTACTTC
>many|.|TRBV6-5|TRBJ2-1
CASSFGTAYNEQFF
TGTGCCAGCAGTTTCGGGACGGCCTACAATGAGCAGTTCTTC
>many|.|TRBV6-2/TRBV6-3|TRBJ1-5
CATSNRVSNQPQHF
TGTGCCACCTCCAACAGGGTTAGCAATCAGCCCCAGCATTTT
>many|TRBD1|TRBV5-1|TRBJ1-1
CASSITSGTGAEAFF
TGCGCCAGCAGCATAACCTCCGGGACAGGAGCTGAAGCTTTCTTT
>.|TRBD1|TRBV10-3|TRBJ2-1
CAISEPGGPTVDEQFF
TGTGCCATCAGTGAGCCAGGGGGACCGACAGTTGATGAGCAGTTCTTC
>many|.|TRBV5-1|TRBJ2-1
CASSFGGGDGPNEQFF
TGCGCCAGCAGCTTTGGAGGGGGAGACGGTCCCAATGAGCAGTTCTTC
>.|.|TRBV20-1|TRBJ1-1
CSAGEVVTEAFF
TGCAGTGCTGGAGAGGTGGTTACTGAAGCTTTCTTT
>few|.|TRBV20-1|TRBJ2-3
CSASRTGADTQYF
TGCAGTGCCTCCCGGACTGGCGCAGATACGCAGTATTTT
>many|.|TRBV14|TRBJ2-3
CASSLIKGDTQYF
TGTGCCAGCAGCCTTATCAAGGGAGATACGCAGTATTTT
>many|.|TRBV29-1|TRBJ1-4
CSVRNPGGELFF
TGCAGCGTTAGAAACCCCGGCGGGGAACTGTTTTTT
>many|.|TRBV20-1|TRBJ1-1
CSARGWTSGGTEAFF
TGCAGTGCTAGAGGCTGGACGTCTGGTGGCACTGAAGCTTTCTTT
>many|.|TRBV20-1|TRBJ1-1
CSARDVMAGEAFF
TGCAGTGCTAGAGATGTCATGGCAGGGGAAGCTTTCTTT
>many|.|TRBV10-3|TRBJ1-1
CAIRDGPNTEAFF
TGTGCCATCAGAGACGGGCCGAACACTGAAGCTTTCTTT
>.|.|TRBV12-3/TRBV12-4|TRBJ1-1
CAISLIHGSEAFF
TGTGCCATCAGTTTAATTCATGGCTCTGAAGCTTTCTTT
>many|TRBD2|TRBV27|TRBJ2-3
CASSLTAGGSTQYF
TGTGCCAGCAGTTTGACAGCGGGGGGGTCTACGCAGTATTTT
>many|.|TRBV7-9|TRBJ1-2
CASSSQQGHGYTF
TGTGCCAGCAGTTCTCAACAGGGCCATGGCTACACCTTC
>.|.|TRBV4-1|TRBJ2-1
CASSQDNSEYNEQFF
TGCGCCAGCAGCCAAGATAACTCGGAATACAATGAGCAGTTCTTC
>many|.|TRBV6-1|TRBJ1-5
CASIGGVPNQPQHF
TGTGCCAGCATAGGGGGGGTTCCGAATCAGCCCCAGCATTTT
>few|.|TRBV6-1|TRBJ2-3
CASSSNLGGTDTQYF
TGTGCCAGCAGTTCCAACTTAGGGGGTACAGATACGCAGTATTTT
>.|.|TRBV2|TRBJ1-1
CASSGGLGNMNTEAFF
TGTGCCAGCAGTGGGGGTTTAGGGAACATGAACACTGAAGCTTTCTTT